The present entry profiles one T cell receptor (beta chain) with its context. The antigen is not known. Data came from immunoSEQ multiplex PCR; TCRdb stores just in-frame clones and leaves some out. The sample shows under 700,000 clones, 85% to 95% of them seen only once. This entry is derived from a study of shared clonotypes between healthy human individuals. The naive CD8 fraction comprised CD45RO-negative cells positively selected for CCR7 and excluded terminally differentiated effector memory CD45RA+ cells. The healthy adult donors were HIV-negative and reported no recent acute infections or vaccinations. Study findings and constraints: Donor scarcity curtailed the genetic and exposure-history diversity represented herein. In general, naive subsets displayed greater estimated richness than memory subsets did.

The specimen was naive CD8+ T cells sorted from blood. The receptor was isolated from a woman under 40 in good health.

Here the CDR3 DNA reads TGTGCCAGCAGTCTACTCACGGGACTAGCGGAGCTAAACAATGAGCAGTTCTTC. Protein product: CASSLLTGLAELNNEQFF. The chain recombines TRBV28 with TRBJ2-1; 11 bases agree with TRBD2. The CDR3 spans 18 residues. V gave up 5 bases and J gave up 5 bases; unmatched junction bases: 14. Germline CDR1 reads MDHEN; CDR2 reads SYDVKM.